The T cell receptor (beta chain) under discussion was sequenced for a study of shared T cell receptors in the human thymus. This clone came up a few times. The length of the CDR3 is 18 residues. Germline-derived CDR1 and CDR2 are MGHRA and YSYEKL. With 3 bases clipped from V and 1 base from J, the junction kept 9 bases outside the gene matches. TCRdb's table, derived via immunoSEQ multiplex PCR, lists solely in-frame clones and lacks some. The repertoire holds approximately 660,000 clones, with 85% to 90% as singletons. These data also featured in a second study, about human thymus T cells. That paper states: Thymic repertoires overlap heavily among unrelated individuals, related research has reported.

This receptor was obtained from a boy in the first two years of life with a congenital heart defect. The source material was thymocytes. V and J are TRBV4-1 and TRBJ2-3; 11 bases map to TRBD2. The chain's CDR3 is CASSHTKGTSGRTDTQYF. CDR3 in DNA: TGCGCCAGCAGCCACACAAAGGGGACTAGCGGCCGCACAGATACGCAGTATTTT.